The 4 T cell receptor beta chains given below trace back to one sample, sequenced in a study of early T cells in non-severe SARS-CoV-2 infection. TCRdb re-analysed the 5' RACE reads in MiXCR, keeping a single row per CDR3 protein. Among 50,000 to 60,000 distinct CDR3 sequences listed, 5.5% to 8.5% were seen once. Here the sequenced sample was whole blood, taken at baseline. The source of these receptors is an adult who was a healthcare worker with PCR-confirmed SARS-CoV-2 infection or an uninfected control (not recorded which).

Details on this clonotype: It is unclear where the CDR3 begins or ends on the DNA, so no DNA is shown, and the CDR3 is as TCRdb lists it. The genes are TRBV3-1 and TRBJ1-4; no check of the table's D call, TRBD1, against the DNA was made. Germline lookup yields CDR1 LGHDT and CDR2 YNNKEL (reference sequence). The CDR3 spans 12 amino acids, including both terminal residues. The CDR3 sequence is CASDRDPENCFF.

This clonotype was counted ten times or more. The chain couples TRBV27 to TRBJ2-7; weak D call: TRBD2 (6 bases). Per germline, CDR1 MNHEY and CDR2 SMNVEV (reference sequence). The ends were cut back, 3 bases at V and 5 bases at J, with 8 bases in the middle. The CDR3 extends over 12 amino acids. Here the CDR3 reads CASSFSGDEQYF. The CDR3, as DNA: TGTGCCAGCAGTTTTTCGGGGGACGAGCAGTACTTC.

This clonotype came up many times. The V gene is TRBV20-1, the J gene TRBJ2-5, with D possibly matching TRBD2 (6 bases). CDR3 length: 13 residues. V was clipped by 0 bases and J by 5 bases, with 10 bases between them. From germline, CDR1 is DFQATT and CDR2 SNEGSKA (reference sequence). Here the CDR3 reads CSARDPSVETQYF. CDR3 nucleotides: TGCAGTGCTAGAGATCCTAGCGTCGAGACCCAGTACTTC.

The CDR3 DNA follows: TGTGCCAGCAGTAGAGGGTCAGGGGTCAATGAGCAGTTCTTC. It specifies CASSRGSGVNEQFF. The rearrangement uses TRBV12-3 or TRBV12-4 and TRBJ2-1; D perhaps matches TRBD1 (6 bases). Trimming took off 5 bases at V and 6 bases at J, with 14 bases between the two ends. The CDR3 is 14 amino acids.